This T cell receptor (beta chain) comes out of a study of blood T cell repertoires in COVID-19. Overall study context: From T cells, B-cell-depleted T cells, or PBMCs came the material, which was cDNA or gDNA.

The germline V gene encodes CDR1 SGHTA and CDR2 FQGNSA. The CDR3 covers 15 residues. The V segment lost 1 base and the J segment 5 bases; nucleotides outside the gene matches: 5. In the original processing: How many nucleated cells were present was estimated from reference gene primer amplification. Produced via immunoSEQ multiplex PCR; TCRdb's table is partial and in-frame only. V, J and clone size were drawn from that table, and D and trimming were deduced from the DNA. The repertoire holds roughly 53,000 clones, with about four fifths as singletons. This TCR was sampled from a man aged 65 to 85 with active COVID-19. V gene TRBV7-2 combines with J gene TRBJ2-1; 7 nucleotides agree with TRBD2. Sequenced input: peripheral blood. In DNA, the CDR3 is TGTGCCAGCAGCTTAGGGGGGACTACCAACAATGAGCAGTTCTTC. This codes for CASSLGGTTNNEQFF.